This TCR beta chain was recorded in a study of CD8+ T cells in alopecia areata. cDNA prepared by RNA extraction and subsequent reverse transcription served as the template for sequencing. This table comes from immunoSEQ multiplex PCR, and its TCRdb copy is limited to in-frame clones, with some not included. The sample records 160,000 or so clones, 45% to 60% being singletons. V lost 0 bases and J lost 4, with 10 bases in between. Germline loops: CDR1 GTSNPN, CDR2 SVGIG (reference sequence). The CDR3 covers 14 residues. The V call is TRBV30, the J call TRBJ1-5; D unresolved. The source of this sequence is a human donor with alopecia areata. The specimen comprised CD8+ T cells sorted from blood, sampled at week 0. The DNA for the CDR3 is TGTGCCTGGAGTGTAAAGTTGGGTAATCAGCCCCAGCATTTT. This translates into CAWSVKLGNQPQHF.